The 19 T cell receptor beta chains below were found in one sample sequenced in a study of blood T cell repertoires in COVID-19 (TCRdb year 2020). Libraries were built with the immunoSEQ multiplex PCR assay. Drawn from immuneACCESS, this table holds only the in-frame rearrangements with V and J called that TCRdb kept. Clones are partly lost; checked studies trace under half to an unresolved V gene and leave the rest unexplained. The sample table records approximately 210,000 clones; 70% to 90% of these occur just once. The ten largest clones take up about 4.5% of the sample. The sample was peripheral blood. These receptor sequences come from a human donor in a cohort sampled during active COVID-19.

CDR3 amino acids: CAWSVLAGGTDTQYF. The CDR3 DNA sequence: TGTGCCTGGAGTGTATTAGCGGGGGGCACAGATACGCAGTATTTT. The V call is TRBV30, the J call TRBJ2-3; 9 nucleotides align to TRBD2. Germline V gene data show CDR1 as GTSNPN and CDR2 as SVGIG (reference sequence). The CDR3 length is 15 residues. V lost 0 bases to trimming and J lost 1 base; unmatched junction nucleotides: 2.

The chain joins TRBV28 to TRBJ2-1; the match to TRBD2 covers 13 bases. Germline V gives CDR1 MDHEN, CDR2 SYDVKM. The CDR3 consists of 14 residues. V was clipped by 5 bases and J by 8 bases; unmatched bases: 3. This CDR3 reads CASSPGLAGHEQFF. The CDR3 nucleotides are TGTGCCAGCAGTCCGGGACTAGCGGGACATGAGCAGTTCTTC.

J is TRBJ2-1 and V is TRBV5-1; 7 nucleotides align to TRBD1. Germline V gives CDR1 SGHRS, CDR2 YFSETQ. The V segment lost 4 bases and the J segment 8 bases; nucleotides outside the gene matches: 6. The CDR3 runs to 13 residues. CDR3 nucleotide sequence: TGCGCCAGCAGCCTTCGACAGGGCTATGAGCAGTTCTTC. The encoded protein is CASSLRQGYEQFF.

As to this clone: Additional DNA sequences in this sample encode the identical CDR3. V usage is TRBV28 and J usage is TRBJ2-7; TRBD2 is a possible D gene (5 bases). The V gene lost 4 bases and the J gene lost 4 bases, with 23 bases spanning the gap. The CDR3 runs 17 residues. Germline CDR1 is MDHEN and CDR2 is SYDVKM. The CDR3 is CASSSIRGVRGRYEQYF. CDR3 sequence (DNA): TGTGCCAGCAGTTCGATTAGAGGAGTACGGGGAAGGTACGAGCAGTACTTC.

V is TRBV28 and J is TRBJ2-7, with TRBD2 matching 7 bases. V lost 3 bases to trimming and J lost 4 bases; unmatched junction nucleotides: 6. This CDR3 is 14 amino acids long. Germline V gene data show CDR1 as MDHEN and CDR2 as SYDVKM. This chain's CDR3 is CASSLPLGGYEQYF. CDR3 nucleotides: TGTGCCAGCAGTTTGCCACTGGGAGGGTACGAGCAGTACTTC.

This clone was recorded at least ten times. V gene TRBV12-3 or TRBV12-4 combines with J gene TRBJ2-7; D gene ambiguous. The CDR3 has 13 residues. V dropped 8 bases and J dropped 3 bases, with 14 bases sitting between them. The CDR3 DNA is TGTGCCAGCGGAGCCCAGCTGTTCTACGAGCAGTACTTC. This encodes CASGAQLFYEQYF.

The table lists this clone with a few counts. J is TRBJ2-2 and V is TRBV9; 13 bases align to TRBD2. The germline gives CDR1 SGDLS, CDR2 YYNGEE. Trimming removed 4 bases from V and 6 bases from J; junction bases left unmatched: 12. There are 18 residues in the CDR3. Here the CDR3 reads CASSPSFGGLAGSGELFF. The CDR3 coding sequence is TGTGCCAGCAGCCCCTCGTTCGGGGGACTAGCGGGATCCGGGGAGCTGTTTTTT.

This chain uses TRBV29-1 with TRBJ1-6, with D perhaps TRBD1 (6 bases). The germline CDR1 and CDR2 sequences are SQVTM and ANQGSEA. V was trimmed by 4 bases and J by 6 bases, leaving 10 bases between them. This CDR3 contains 13 residues. CDR3 nucleotide sequence: TGCAGCGTTGGGACAGACTCTAATTCACCCCTCCACTTT. Amino acids: CSVGTDSNSPLHF.

The chain carries TRBV18 and TRBJ2-7; 10 bases line up with TRBD1. Germline V gene data show CDR1 as KGHSH and CDR2 as LQKENI. The ends lost 3 bases at V and 2 bases at J; junction bases unmatched: 4. The CDR3 extends over 15 amino acids. The CDR3 is CASSPDRGKTYEQYF. In DNA, the CDR3 is TGTGCCAGCTCACCGGACAGGGGGAAGACCTACGAGCAGTACTTC.

The rearrangement uses TRBV6-2 or TRBV6-3 and TRBJ1-5, with 7 nucleotides matching TRBD1. This CDR3 contains 13 residues. Germline V lookup: CDR1 MNHEY, CDR2 SVGEGT. V trimming: 5 bases; J trimming: 7 bases; junction bases outside the gene matches: 5. This chain's CDR3 is CASSIDRVQPQHF. CDR3 sequence (DNA): TGTGCCAGCAGTATCGACAGGGTACAGCCCCAGCATTTT.

The J gene is TRBJ2-1, the V gene TRBV21-1; the table's D call, TRBD2, was not checked against the DNA. TRBV21-1 is noted as a pseudogene. This CDR3 region has 21 residues. CDR3 DNA: TGTGCCAGCAGCAATGAACTCGGGACTAGCGGGAGGGAAGAGGGATACAATGAGCAGTTCTTC. This gives the protein CASSNELGTSGREEGYNEQFF.

The chain uses TRBV4-3 and TRBJ2-7; weak D call: TRBD2 (6 bases). Trimming removed 0 bases at V and 2 bases at J, with 11 bases between. This CDR3 has 15 amino acids. Germline V CDR1 and CDR2: LGHNA, YSLEER. The CDR3 protein is CASSQEGGPPYEQYF. The CDR3 DNA follows: TGCGCCAGCAGCCAAGAGGGGGGACCGCCCTACGAGCAGTACTTC.

The genes are TRBV29-1 and TRBJ2-3; a weak D match, TRBD1 (7 bases). In germline, CDR1 is SQVTM, CDR2 ANQGSEA. The V end was cut by 7 bases, the J end by 1 base, with 18 bases between. The CDR3 consists of 15 residues. The CDR3 DNA reads as TGCAGCGGGGGGGAAGGCGGACAGGGCACAGATACGCAGTATTTT. It encodes CSGGEGGQGTDTQYF.

The rearrangement uses TRBV29-1 and TRBJ2-3, with 8 bases fitting TRBD2. V lost 3 bases, J lost 4 bases, and 3 bases stayed unmatched. Germline assignment: CDR1 SQVTM and CDR2 ANQGSEA. The CDR3 consists of 13 residues. CDR3 residues: CSVERTSSDTQYF. The CDR3 DNA follows: TGCAGCGTTGAGAGGACTAGCTCAGATACGCAGTATTTT.

This chain uses TRBV6-2 or TRBV6-3 with TRBJ2-1, with 10 bases lining up with TRBD2. V was pared by 6 bases and J by 14 bases, with 13 bases of the junction left unmatched. Germline CDR1 reads MNHEY; CDR2 reads SVGEGT. The CDR3 is 14 residues long. CDR3 in DNA: TGTGCCAGCAGCGCCTCCCCTAGAGCGGGAGGGGAGTTCTTC. It encodes CASSASPRAGGEFF.

The chain combines TRBV19 with TRBJ2-3, with 7 bases matching TRBD1. V shed 5 bases and J 0 bases; nucleotides not matched to a gene: 17. This CDR3 has 19 residues. Germline lookup yields CDR1 LNHDA and CDR2 SQIVND (reference sequence). The CDR3 sequence is CASSSRDSRFLGSTDTQYF. The CDR3 DNA reads as TGTGCCAGTAGTTCCCGGGACAGTAGGTTCTTGGGAAGCACAGATACGCAGTATTTT.

This chain uses TRBV5-1 with TRBJ2-7; D remains unclear. Between the trimmed V and J ends, which lost 0 bases and 2 bases, there was a span of 15 bases. Germline assignment: CDR1 SGHRS and CDR2 YFSETQ. This CDR3 is built from 16 residues. CDR3 nucleotide sequence: TGCGCCAGCAGCTTGGCCACCCTCGGTCTCACCTACGAGCAGTACTTC. Its translation: CASSLATLGLTYEQYF. Variable domain in full (rest from reference TRBV5-1 and TRBJ2-7): KAGVTQTPRYLIKTRGQQVTLSCSPISGHRSVSWYQQTPGQGLQFLFEYFSETQRNKGNFPGRFSGRQFSNSRSEMNVSTLELGDSALYLCASSLATLGLTYEQYFGPGTRLTVT.

The chain links TRBV19 to TRBJ2-6, with 8 bases lining up with TRBD2. Trimming cost V 6 bases and J 0 bases; bases outside gene matches: 19. This CDR3 is 21 amino acids long. CDR1 is LNHDA and CDR2 is SQIVND in the germline V gene (reference sequence). The CDR3 sequence: CASRSAPHSAGATSGANVLTF. CDR3 in DNA: TGTGCCAGTAGATCCGCCCCGCATTCAGCGGGGGCGACCTCTGGGGCCAACGTCCTGACTTTC.

The CDR3 spells CASSLAGQVRSPLHF. For the CDR3, the DNA is TGCGCCAGCAGCTTGGCGGGACAGGTTCGGTCACCCCTCCACTTT. The gene calls are TRBV5-1 and TRBJ1-6; 8 bases align to TRBD1. CDR3 length equals 15 residues. The germline CDR1 and CDR2 sequences are SGHRS and YFSETQ. The J segment lost 10 bases and the V segment lost 0 bases, leaving 6 bases of the junction unmatched.